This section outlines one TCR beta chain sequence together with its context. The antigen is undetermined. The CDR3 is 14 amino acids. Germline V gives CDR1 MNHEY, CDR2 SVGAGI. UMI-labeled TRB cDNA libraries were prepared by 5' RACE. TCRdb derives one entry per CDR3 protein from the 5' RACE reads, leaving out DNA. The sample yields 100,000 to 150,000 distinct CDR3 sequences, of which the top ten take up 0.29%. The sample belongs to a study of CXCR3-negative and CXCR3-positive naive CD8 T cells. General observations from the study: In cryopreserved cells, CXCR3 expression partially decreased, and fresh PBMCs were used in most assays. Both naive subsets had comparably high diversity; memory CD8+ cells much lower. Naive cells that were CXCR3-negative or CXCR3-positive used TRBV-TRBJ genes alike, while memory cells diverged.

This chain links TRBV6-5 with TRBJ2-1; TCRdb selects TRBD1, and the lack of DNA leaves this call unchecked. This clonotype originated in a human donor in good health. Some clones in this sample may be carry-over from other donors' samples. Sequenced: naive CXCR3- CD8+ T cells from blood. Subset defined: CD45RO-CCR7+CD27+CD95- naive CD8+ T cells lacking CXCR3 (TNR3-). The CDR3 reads CASSYSPAGDEQFF.